This T cell receptor beta chain was sequenced for a study of blood T cell repertoires in COVID-19. CDR1 and CDR2 (germline): KGHSH, LQKENI. This CDR3 contains 15 residues. V trimming: 5 bases; J trimming: 9 bases; junction bases outside the gene matches: 12. Libraries were prepared by immunoSEQ multiplex PCR; TCRdb keeps only in-frame clonotypes and omits some of them. The repertoire has about 36,000 clones, 70% to 90% of them found once; the top ten carry more than 15%. This chain joins TRBV18 and TRBJ2-1; 8 positions agree with TRBD2. This receptor was taken from a man aged 65-85 years with acute or convalescent COVID-19. The sequencing input was peripheral blood. The CDR3 is CASSSSGGGETEQFF. The DNA of the CDR3 is TGTGCCAGCTCATCTTCGGGGGGGGGAGAAACTGAGCAGTTCTTC.